The next 24 T cell receptor beta chains were all read from a single sample in a study of blood T cell repertoires in COVID-19 (dated by TCRdb to the early 2020s). The method behind the library was the immunoSEQ multiplex PCR assay. TCRdb obtained this table from immuneACCESS and retained in-frame rearrangements with V and J assigned. These tables miss some clones; where compared with another copy, unresolved V genes account for less than half of the shortfall, and the remainder is unexplained. The sample data list more than 70,000 clones, and 65% to 90% of these were observed just once. The ten largest clones represent under 4.5% of the sample. The material sequenced was peripheral blood. The receptors stem from a man in his 60s with acute or convalescent COVID-19.

The chain combines TRBV5-5 with TRBJ1-3; D remains unclear. Deletions cut 0 bases from V and 0 bases from J, with 10 bases between. The germline V gene has CDR1 SGHKS and CDR2 YYEKEE (reference sequence). The CDR3 sequence is 16 residues long. The CDR3 sequence: CASSLGITNSGNTIYF. The DNA for the CDR3 is TGTGCCAGCAGCTTGGGGATTACTAACTCTGGAAACACCATATATTTT.

The chain recombines TRBV4-2 with TRBJ2-1; D perhaps matches TRBD2 (6 bases). CDR1 and CDR2 from the germline V gene are LGHNA and YNFKEQ. The CDR3 is made up of 15 amino acids. V was pared by 5 bases and J by 4 bases, with 15 bases between. CDR3 residues: CASSSREDPYNEQFF. The CDR3 region has the DNA TGTGCCAGCAGCTCGAGGGAGGACCCTTACAATGAGCAGTTCTTC.

In this sample, this clone turned up once. The gene calls are TRBV7-2 and TRBJ2-1, with 7 positions matching TRBD2. Trimming cost V 4 bases and J 11 bases; bases outside gene matches: 11. This CDR3 has 14 residues. Per the germline V gene, CDR1 is SGHTA and CDR2 is FQGNSA. DNA of the CDR3: TGTGCCAGCAGCTCCGTATACGGGGGGAATAAGCAGTTCTTC. The encoded protein is CASSSVYGGNKQFF. The full variable domain, completed using reference TRBV7-2 and TRBJ2-1, is GAGVSQSPSNKVTEKGKDVELRCDPISGHTALYWYRQSLGQGLEFLIYFQGNSAPDKSGLPSDRFSAERTGGSVSTLTIQRTQQEDSAVYLCASSSVYGGNKQFFGPGTRLTVL.

CDR3 in DNA: TGTGCCTGGAGTCCCGACAGGGGACTTACTGAAGCTTTCTTT. Its protein is CAWSPDRGLTEAFF. The rearrangement joins TRBV30 to TRBJ1-1; TRBD1 aligns across 8 bases. The CDR3 sequence is 14 residues long. The junction had 7 bases not matched to a gene; V was cut back by 2 bases and J by 5 bases. Germline values: CDR1 GTSNPN, CDR2 SVGIG (reference sequence).

This clone was seen once. The V and J genes are TRBV7-2 and TRBJ1-1; weak D call: TRBD1 (6 bases). Germline loops: CDR1 SGHTA, CDR2 FQGNSA. CDR3 length: 14 amino acids. V lost 3 bases and J lost 1, with 9 bases in between. CDR3 coding DNA: TGTGCCAGCAGCTTGGACAGTCCGAACACTGAAGCTTTCTTT. Translated, it gives CASSLDSPNTEAFF.

This clone was observed a few times. The CDR3 DNA is TGTGCCAGCAGCGAGGTTAGCGGAGGGTATGGCTACACCTTC. It translates to CASSEVSGGYGYTF. V and J are TRBV2 and TRBJ1-2; D call uncertain. Germline V CDR1 and CDR2: SNHLY, FYNNEI. Trimming left V 6 bases short and J 5 bases short, with 16 bases between. The length of the CDR3 is 14 residues.

This rearrangement joins TRBV5-5 to TRBJ1-4; D gene unclear. Germline V CDR1 and CDR2: SGHKS, YYEKEE (reference sequence). V shed 0 bases and J shed 8 bases, with 8 bases lying between them. The CDR3 runs to 13 residues. CDR3 amino acids: CASSLALNEKLFF. CDR3 DNA sequence: TGTGCCAGCAGCTTGGCTCTAAACGAAAAACTGTTTTTT.

V gene TRBV10-3 combines with J gene TRBJ2-1, with 8 bases identical to TRBD1. Trimming removed 2 bases from V and 6 bases from J; junction bases left unmatched: 3. CDR3 size: 14 residues. Germline CDR1 and CDR2: ENHRY and SYGVKD. The CDR3 here is CAISEGTGGNEQFF. The CDR3, as DNA: TGTGCCATCAGTGAGGGAACAGGGGGCAATGAGCAGTTCTTC.

The chain links TRBV19 to TRBJ2-1, with 11 positions matching TRBD2. J gave up 7 bases and V 3 bases, and 2 bases lay outside the gene matches. The CDR3 spans 14 residues. CDR1 is LNHDA and CDR2 is SQIVND in the germline V gene (reference sequence). The CDR3 protein is CASSMASGRNEQFF. CDR3 nucleotides: TGTGCCAGTAGTATGGCTAGCGGGAGGAATGAGCAGTTCTTC. The full variable domain, in which reference TRBV19 and TRBJ2-1 provide the parts outside the CDR3, is DGGITQSPKYLFRKEGQNVTLSCEQNLNHDAMYWYRQDPGQGLRLIYYSQIVNDFQKGDIAEGYSVSREKKESFPLTVTSAQKNPTAFYLCASSMASGRNEQFFGPGTRLTVL.

The chain uses TRBV14 and TRBJ1-1; no clear D gene. The CDR3 length is 13 residues. Trimming took 5 bases from V and 1 from J, leaving 8 bases between them. CDR1 and CDR2 (germline): SGHDN, FVKESK. The chain's CDR3 is CASSGHRNTEAFF. In DNA, the CDR3 is TGTGCCAGCAGCGGGCACAGGAACACTGAAGCTTTCTTT.

This clone was recorded a few times. The chain carries TRBV5-8 and TRBJ2-3, with TRBD1 identical over 7 bases. V gave up 4 bases and J gave up 2 bases; unmatched junction bases: 7. The length of the CDR3 is 15 residues. Germline V CDR1 and CDR2: SGHTS, YDEGEE. In DNA, the CDR3 is TGTGCCAGCAGCATAGGGACAGCCAACACAGATACGCAGTATTTT. Its protein product is CASSIGTANTDTQYF.

A word on this clone: Germline and junction disagree at one end, which may indicate a read error. The rearrangement joins TRBV20-1 to TRBJ1-3; D is unresolved. The CDR3 totals 8 residues. Germline V gene data show CDR1 as DFQATT and CDR2 as SNEGSKA (reference sequence). The CDR3 region is CSARDIPF. The DNA for the CDR3 is TGCAGTGCTAGAGATATCCCTTTT.

The CDR3 here is CASSLVRDRGYTF. CDR3 sequence (DNA): TGTGCCAGCAGCTTAGTCAGGGATCGAGGCTACACCTTC. V and J are TRBV7-3 and TRBJ1-2; perhaps TRBD1 as D (5 bases). The V end was cut by 2 bases, the J end by 8 bases, with 12 bases between. Germline V gene data show CDR1 as SGHTA and CDR2 as FQGTGA. The CDR3 has 13 residues.

This chain connects TRBV27 to TRBJ2-1, with 7 bases matching TRBD2. After removal of 2 bases from V and 5 bases from J, the junction contained 6 bases not matched to a gene. Germline V gene data show CDR1 as MNHEY and CDR2 as SMNVEV (reference sequence). The CDR3 is made up of 15 amino acids. In DNA form, the CDR3 reads TGTGCCAGCAGTTTAAGGCGGGGGAGGGACAATGAGCAGTTCTTC. Its protein product is CASSLRRGRDNEQFF.

The rearrangement uses TRBV12-3 or TRBV12-4 and TRBJ2-1; D is possibly TRBD1 (5 bases). Trimming pared 6 bases from V and 8 bases from J, leaving 11 bases between. There are 12 residues in the CDR3. The CDR3 coding sequence is TGTGCCAGCAGCTCCGACAGCCATGAGCAGTTCTTC. It yields the protein CASSSDSHEQFF.

Points on this clone: One end of the junction is discordant with germline, which a read error may explain. This chain connects TRBV19 to TRBJ2-2; TRBD2 might be the D (6 bases). This CDR3 has 15 residues. In germline, CDR1 is LNHDA, CDR2 SQIVND (reference sequence). The CDR3 here is CASSKAGANTGELFF. CDR3 sequence (DNA): TGTGCCAGCAGTAAAGCGGGCGCGAACACCGGGGAGCTGTTTTTT. Combining the CDR3 with reference TRBV19 and TRBJ2-2 gives the whole variable domain DGGITQSPKYLFRKEGQNVTLSCEQNLNHDAMYWYRQDPGQGLRLIYYSQIVNDFQKGDIAEGYSVSREKKESFPLTVTSAQKNPTAFYLCASSKAGANTGELFFGEGSRLTVL.

The V and J genes are TRBV5-1 and TRBJ2-2; D remains ambiguous. The V end was cut by 0 bases, the J end by 3 bases, with 9 bases between. Looked up from germline, CDR1 is SGHRS and CDR2 is YFSETQ. The CDR3 length is 15 residues. This CDR3 reads CASSLGAQYTGELFF. The CDR3 DNA reads as TGCGCCAGCAGCTTGGGGGCCCAGTACACCGGGGAGCTGTTTTTT.

The genes are TRBV19 and TRBJ2-4; 9 bases match TRBD2. The trim removed 2 bases at V and 8 bases at J, leaving 7 bases unmatched. The germline V gene has CDR1 LNHDA and CDR2 SQIVND (reference sequence). The CDR3 spans 15 residues. The CDR3 loop is CASSIMAGGLYIQYF. In nucleotides, the CDR3 is TGTGCCAGTAGTATAATGGCGGGGGGGCTGTACATTCAGTACTTC.

V and J are TRBV7-6 and TRBJ2-7; TRBD1 is a possible D gene (6 bases). The CDR3 is 14 residues long. Germline CDR1 reads SGHVS; CDR2 reads FNYEAQ. V was cut by 1 base and J by 6 bases, with 13 bases left in between. The CDR3 bases are TGTGCCAGCAGCTTAGAAGGGGGAGCCGCCGAGCAGTACTTC. Residues: CASSLEGGAAEQYF.

CDR3 region: CASTQGDQPQHF. CDR3 sequence (DNA): TGTGCCAGTACTCAGGGGGATCAGCCCCAGCATTTT. The chain is built from TRBV19 and TRBJ1-5; TRBD1 aligns across 7 bases. CDR1 and CDR2 (germline): LNHDA, SQIVND (reference sequence). The CDR3 has 12 residues. Germline trimming cut 7 bases from V and 5 bases from J; bases unmatched to any gene: 2.

The chain uses TRBV5-1 and TRBJ1-1, with 7 nucleotides matching TRBD1. There are 13 residues in the CDR3. Per germline, CDR1 SGHRS and CDR2 YFSETQ. Germline trimming cut 5 bases from V and 5 bases from J; bases unmatched to any gene: 6. The CDR3 DNA follows: TGCGCCAGCAGACGGACAGGCGATACTGAAGCTTTCTTT. Amino acid sequence: CASRRTGDTEAFF.

This clone was detected a few times. CDR3 bases: TGTGCCAGCAGTTCAAGTCCGGGGTGGGGTAATTCACCCCTCCACTTT. Encoded protein: CASSSSPGWGNSPLHF. The V and J genes are TRBV6-2 or TRBV6-3 and TRBJ1-6; D is uncertain. The CDR3 has 16 amino acids. V was trimmed by 4 bases and J by 6 bases, leaving 16 bases between them. Germline V CDR1 and CDR2: MNHEY, SVGEGT.

This CDR3 reads CASSVGVGLGDTGELFF. CDR3 nucleotide sequence: TGTGCCAGCAGCGTAGGGGTAGGACTAGGGGACACCGGGGAGCTGTTTTTT. The gene calls are TRBV9 and TRBJ2-2; 7 bases are shared with TRBD2. The CDR3 contains 17 residues. The J segment lost 3 bases and the V segment lost 0 bases, leaving 8 bases of the junction unmatched. Per the germline V gene, CDR1 is SGDLS and CDR2 is YYNGEE.

This chain joins TRBV5-4 and TRBJ2-3; weak D call: TRBD1 (6 bases). Trimming pared 4 bases from V and 0 bases from J, leaving 15 bases between. Germline CDR1 and CDR2: SGHNT and YYREEE (reference sequence). This CDR3 has 16 amino acids. The CDR3 loop is CASSPAGTRSTDTQYF. CDR3 DNA: TGTGCCAGCAGCCCCGCCGGGACAAGGAGCACAGATACGCAGTATTTT.